These 32 T cell receptor beta chains were sequenced from one sample in a study of T cells in localized non-small cell lung cancer. Here immunoSEQ multiplex PCR was the method, and the copy in TCRdb shows in-frame clones only, minus some. The data show about 17,000 clones, around 89% seen once. The sample in question was peripheral blood, obtained before any cancer treatment. The receptors derive from a male donor aged 60 or over with stage II squamous cell lung carcinoma.

The V call is TRBV6-1, the J call TRBJ2-7, with D unclear. Trimming removed 4 bases from V and 3 bases from J, with 4 bases in between. Germline assignment: CDR1 MNHNS and CDR2 SASEGT. CDR3 length: 11 residues. DNA for the CDR3: TGTGCCAGCAGTGCGGACTACGAGCAGTACTTC. It specifies CASSADYEQYF.

The chain is built from TRBV14 and TRBJ2-1; TRBD1 might be the D (6 bases). Deletions cut 5 bases from V and 4 bases from J, with 18 bases between. The CDR3 is 16 amino acids. Germline assignment: CDR1 SGHDN and CDR2 FVKESK. The CDR3 bases are TGTGCCAGCAGCGTCTCTACGGGACATCGTTACAATGAGCAGTTCTTC. Residues: CASSVSTGHRYNEQFF. Combining the CDR3 with reference TRBV14 and TRBJ2-1 gives the whole variable domain EAGVTQFPSHSVIEKGQTVTLRCDPISGHDNLYWYRRVMGKEIKFLLHFVKESKQDESGMPNNRFLAERTGGTYSTLKVQPAELEDSGVYFCASSVSTGHRYNEQFFGPGTRLTVL.

This clone has only one observation. The V call is TRBV15, the J call TRBJ1-2; 12 bases agree with TRBD1. Losses at the gene ends were 0 bases for V and 4 bases for J; bases not matched to a gene: 6. The CDR3 length is 17 residues. Germline CDR1 LNHNV, CDR2 YYDKDF (reference sequence). In DNA, the CDR3 is TGTGCCACCAGCAGAGATAAGGGACAGGGGGCGAGCTATGGCTACACCTTC. This gives the protein CATSRDKGQGASYGYTF.

The rearrangement links TRBV12-5 to TRBJ2-7; no reliable D call. The CDR3 totals 16 residues. In germline, CDR1 is LGHNT, CDR2 FRNRAP. V lost 0 bases and J lost 12, with 24 bases in between. The CDR3 reads CASGLVGNARTDPRYF. The CDR3 region has the DNA TGTGCTAGTGGTTTGGTAGGAAATGCGCGGACGGACCCCCGGTACTTC.

The CDR3 nucleotides are TGTGCCAGCATAAGCGGTCAGGGGTTCAGCAATCAGCCCCAGCATTTT. Its translation: CASISGQGFSNQPQHF. The chain joins TRBV2 to TRBJ1-5, with a tentative D call TRBD1 (6 bases). Trimming stripped 7 bases from V and 1 base from J, with 17 bases between. CDR3 size: 16 residues. Per the germline V gene, CDR1 is SNHLY and CDR2 is FYNNEI. The entire variable domain, with the rest obtained from reference TRBV2 and TRBJ1-5, is as follows: EPEVTQTPSHQVTQMGQEVILRCVPISNHLYFYWYRQILGQKVEFLVSFYNNEISEKSEIFDDQFSVERPDGSNFTLKIRSTKLEDSAMYFCASISGQGFSNQPQHFGDGTRLSIL.

Only one count was recorded for this clone. The V and J genes are TRBV30 and TRBJ1-3; possible D gene TRBD1, 6 bases. CDR1 is GTSNPN and CDR2 is SVGIG in the germline V gene (reference sequence). The CDR3 spans 16 residues. Trimming left V 3 bases short and J 0 bases short, with 15 bases between. CDR3 in DNA: TGTGCCTGGAGCCTGAATAGGGGGGCCTCTGGAAACACCATATATTTT. Translated, it gives CAWSLNRGASGNTIYF. The full variable domain, with the rest looked up from reference TRBV30 and TRBJ1-3, is SQTIHQWPATLVQPVGSPLSLECTVEGTSNPNLYWYRQAAGRGLQLLFYSVGIGQISSEVPQNLSASRPQDRQFILSSKKLLLSDSGFYLCAWSLNRGASGNTIYFGEGSWLTVV.

V gene TRBV5-1 combines with J gene TRBJ1-2, with a possible D match to TRBD1 (6 bases). Trimming took 4 bases from V and 4 from J, leaving 11 bases between them. The germline gives CDR1 SGHRS, CDR2 YFSETQ. The CDR3 contains 13 residues. The CDR3 spells CASSPGQTYGYTF. The CDR3 nucleotides are TGCGCCAGCAGCCCCGGACAGACCTATGGCTACACCTTC.

The rearrangement uses TRBV5-1 and TRBJ2-7, with TRBD1 matching 11 bases. Germline lookup yields CDR1 SGHRS and CDR2 YFSETQ. Trimming took 2 bases from V and 6 from J; bases not matched to a gene: 7. The CDR3 spans 15 residues. The CDR3 DNA sequence: TGCGCCAGCAGCTTTGAGGGGACAGGGGGACGCGAGCAGTACTTC. This codes for CASSFEGTGGREQYF.

This chain uses TRBV5-1 with TRBJ1-1, with D possibly TRBD1 on 6 matching bases. The germline V and J ends were trimmed by 3 bases and 1 base, with 7 bases remaining between them. From germline, CDR1 is SGHRS and CDR2 YFSETQ. The CDR3 spans 13 residues. The CDR3 reads CASSSGQNTEAFF. As DNA, the CDR3 is TGCGCCAGCAGCTCGGGACAGAACACTGAAGCTTTCTTT.

The J gene is TRBJ2-4, the V gene TRBV2; the match to TRBD2 covers 9 bases. CDR3 length equals 16 residues. The germline gives CDR1 SNHLY, CDR2 FYNNEI. With 4 bases clipped from V and 0 bases from J, the junction kept 4 bases outside the gene matches. The CDR3 DNA sequence: TGTGCCAGCAGTGGTAGCGGGAGTTTAGCCAAAAACATTCAGTACTTC. This gives the protein CASSGSGSLAKNIQYF.

This clone has a single count. The chain recombines TRBV30 with TRBJ2-2; the D is unclear. This CDR3 has 15 residues. The V and J ends lost 0 bases and 3 bases respectively, with 11 bases between them. CDR1 is GTSNPN and CDR2 is SVGIG in the germline V gene (reference sequence). CDR3 nucleotide sequence: TGTGCCTGGAGTGTACCCGCAGTTGACACCGGGGAGCTGTTTTTT. This codes for CAWSVPAVDTGELFF.

The chain couples TRBV5-1 to TRBJ1-5; a weak D match, TRBD1 (5 bases). CDR1 and CDR2 from the germline V gene are SGHRS and YFSETQ. This CDR3 comprises 14 residues. The V end was cut by 5 bases, the J end by 5 bases, with 14 bases between. The CDR3 DNA reads as TGCGCCAGCAGAAACAGGAGTAAGGATCAGCCCCAGCATTTT. Translating it yields CASRNRSKDQPQHF.

This clone was seen once. The chain links TRBV30 to TRBJ2-7; TRBD2 agrees at 8 bases. From germline, CDR1 is GTSNPN and CDR2 SVGIG (reference sequence). This CDR3 comprises 14 residues. The ends lost 3 bases at V and 3 bases at J; junction bases unmatched: 7. The CDR3 loop reads CAWSGGDKYYEQYF. CDR3 nucleotides: TGTGCCTGGAGCGGGGGGGACAAGTACTACGAGCAGTACTTC.

The V call is TRBV6-5, the J call TRBJ1-1; TRBD1 aligns across 9 bases. J lost 8 bases, V lost 2 bases, and 9 bases had no gene match. Germline V gene lookup returns CDR1 MNHEY and CDR2 SVGAGI. The CDR3 spans 15 residues. The CDR3 DNA reads TGTGCCAGCAGTTACACCCCCCAGACAGGGGGGGAAGCTTTCTTT. This gives the protein CASSYTPQTGGEAFF.

This chain links TRBV27 with TRBJ2-7; maybe TRBD2 (5 bases). CDR3 length: 14 residues. Looked up from germline, CDR1 is MNHEY and CDR2 is SMNVEV (reference sequence). V dropped 2 bases and J dropped 2 bases, with 10 bases sitting between them. CDR3 region: CASSLRAGTYEQYF. CDR3 coding DNA: TGTGCCAGCAGTTTAAGGGCGGGCACCTACGAGCAGTACTTC.

J is TRBJ1-2 and V is TRBV29-1; D perhaps matches TRBD1 (6 bases). This CDR3 is built from 14 residues. Trimming took off 3 bases at V and 4 bases at J, with 15 bases between the two ends. Germline CDR1 SQVTM, CDR2 ANQGSEA. The CDR3 sequence is CSVEWGAQGYGYTF. The CDR3 bases are TGCAGCGTTGAGTGGGGGGCGCAGGGCTATGGCTACACCTTC.

This clone was counted only a few times. CDR3 in amino acids: CASSQGGFANTGELFF. The DNA for the CDR3 is TGTGCCAGTAGCCAAGGAGGATTCGCGAACACCGGGGAGCTGTTTTTT. This chain connects TRBV19 to TRBJ2-2, with D maybe TRBD2 (5 bases). This CDR3 region has 16 residues. Germline CDR1 is LNHDA and CDR2 is SQIVND (reference sequence). V lost 6 bases and J lost 0, with 14 bases in between.

This chain connects TRBV6-6 to TRBJ1-1; 9 nucleotides agree with TRBD1. The CDR3 extends over 14 amino acids. Germline V lookup: CDR1 MNHNY, CDR2 SVGAGI (reference sequence). The V gene end was trimmed by 4 bases and the J gene end by 5 bases; junction bases not matched to a gene: 5. As DNA, the CDR3 is TGTGCCAGCAGTTCACGGACAGGGGTTACTGAAGCTTTCTTT. Translated: CASSSRTGVTEAFF.

The J gene is TRBJ2-1, the V gene TRBV13; D is possibly TRBD2 (6 bases). V shed 3 bases and J shed 1 base, with 7 bases lying between them. From germline, CDR1 is PRHDT and CDR2 FYEKMQ (reference sequence). CDR3 length: 14 residues. The CDR3 bases are TGTGCCAGCAGCTTCGGGGGTTCCTACAATGAGCAGTTCTTC. Translation gives CASSFGGSYNEQFF.

By proportion, this clone is medium-sized (0.01 to 0.1%). The chain has TRBV18 and TRBJ1-1; D unclear. The CDR3 contains 13 residues. In germline, CDR1 is KGHSH, CDR2 LQKENI. The ends were cut back, 2 bases at V and 5 bases at J, with 9 bases in the middle. DNA of the CDR3: TGTGCCAGCTCACCAGGGAGGGAGACTGAAGCTTTCTTT. Translated, it gives CASSPGRETEAFF.

The rearrangement uses TRBV28 and TRBJ2-1; 9 bases align to TRBD2. Germline CDR1 reads MDHEN; CDR2 reads SYDVKM. The V segment lost 8 bases and the J segment 7 bases; nucleotides outside the gene matches: 6. This CDR3 is built from 13 residues. CDR3 bases: TGTGCCAGCGGAGGTCTAGCGGGAAATGAGCAGTTCTTC. Amino acid sequence: CASGGLAGNEQFF.

The V call is TRBV28, the J call TRBJ1-5, with D uncertain. Germline V lookup: CDR1 MDHEN, CDR2 SYDVKM. V was trimmed by 1 base and J by 4 bases, leaving 8 bases between them. The CDR3 runs to 14 residues. CDR3 nucleotide sequence: TGTGCCAGCAGTTTATATGGGGTTAATCAGCCCCAGCATTTT. This codes for CASSLYGVNQPQHF.

V gene TRBV14 combines with J gene TRBJ2-1, with TRBD2 matching 12 bases. Trimming took 2 bases from V and 4 from J; bases not matched to a gene: 6. The length of the CDR3 is 17 residues. Per the germline V gene, CDR1 is SGHDN and CDR2 is FVKESK. In DNA form, the CDR3 reads TGTGCCAGCAGCCAATGGACTAGCGGGACTCCTTACAATGAGCAGTTCTTC. It specifies CASSQWTSGTPYNEQFF.

The chain links TRBV7-9 to TRBJ1-5; tentatively, D is TRBD1 (6 bases). The CDR3 is made up of 14 amino acids. Trimming removed 3 bases at V and 2 bases at J, with 8 bases between. The germline V gene has CDR1 SEHNR and CDR2 FQNEAQ (reference sequence). CDR3: CASSFEGGNQPQHF. DNA for the CDR3: TGTGCCAGCAGCTTTGAGGGGGGCAATCAGCCCCAGCATTTT.

This chain connects TRBV11-3 to TRBJ2-2, with D perhaps being TRBD1 or TRBD2 (5 bases each). Germline CDR1 SGHNT, CDR2 YENEEA. V dropped 9 bases and J dropped 7 bases, with 12 bases sitting between them. The CDR3 runs 12 residues. This CDR3 reads CASTGASGELFF. CDR3 DNA sequence: TGTGCCAGTACCGGGGCAAGCGGGGAGCTGTTTTTT.

The J gene is TRBJ2-3, the V gene TRBV10-1, with TRBD2 as a possible D gene (5 bases). Trimming removed 5 bases at V and 0 bases at J, with 9 bases between. The CDR3 totals 14 residues. From germline, CDR1 is WNHNN and CDR2 SYGVQD (reference sequence). The chain's CDR3 is CASSRGISTDTQYF. CDR3 DNA: TGCGCCAGCAGTAGAGGGATCAGCACAGATACGCAGTATTTT.

This chain joins TRBV29-1 and TRBJ1-4, with D unclear. The CDR3 spans 13 residues. Germline V gene lookup returns CDR1 SQVTM and CDR2 ANQGSEA. Deletions cut 6 bases from V and 11 bases from J, with 19 bases between. CDR3 bases: TGCAGCGTAGACCTTGGAGGTTTAGACAAACTGTTTTTT. Amino acid sequence: CSVDLGGLDKLFF.

The rearrangement joins TRBV5-6 to TRBJ2-5, with a weak D call TRBD2 (5 bases). The CDR3 has 14 residues. CDR1 and CDR2 (germline): SGHDT, YYEEEE. V was cut by 0 bases and J by 4 bases, with 10 bases left in between. The CDR3 DNA reads TGTGCCAGCAGCTTGGGCGGGTGGGGAGAGACCCAGTACTTC. This codes for CASSLGGWGETQYF.

The chain has TRBV6-1 and TRBJ2-5, with TRBD2 identical over 7 bases. The CDR3 loop spans 15 amino acids. Losses at the gene ends were 2 bases for V and 1 base for J; bases not matched to a gene: 4. In germline, CDR1 is MNHNS, CDR2 SASEGT. This CDR3 is CASSERGGAQETQYF. In nucleotides, the CDR3 is TGTGCCAGCAGTGAACGGGGAGGGGCCCAAGAGACCCAGTACTTC.

There are a few counts of this clone. This chain connects TRBV6-5 to TRBJ1-1; D is possibly TRBD1 (6 bases). Deletions cut 2 bases from V and 9 bases from J, with 7 bases between. This CDR3 is built from 11 residues. CDR1 and CDR2 from the germline V gene are MNHEY and SVGAGI. Here the CDR3 reads CASSYQGQAFF. In DNA, the CDR3 is TGTGCCAGCAGTTACCAGGGGCAAGCTTTCTTT.

The chain couples TRBV19 to TRBJ2-5, with a weak D call TRBD2 (5 bases). CDR3 length: 14 amino acids. Germline CDR1 is LNHDA and CDR2 is SQIVND (reference sequence). The V gene lost 8 bases and the J gene lost 1 base, with 14 bases spanning the gap. The CDR3 bases are TGTGCCAGTCGAAGGAGGAACTCCCAAGAGACCCAGTACTTC. Amino acids: CASRRRNSQETQYF.

This chain connects TRBV28 to TRBJ2-5; D is perhaps TRBD1 (5 bases). There are 13 residues in the CDR3. Germline loops: CDR1 MDHEN, CDR2 SYDVKM. Trimming pared 3 bases from V and 5 bases from J, leaving 10 bases between. CDR3 DNA sequence: TGTGCCAGCAGTTTCCGTCCAGGGGAGACCCAGTACTTC. Translation gives CASSFRPGETQYF.